Here is one T cell receptor beta chain with its context. Antigen specificity is unknown. This entry belongs to a study of CD8+ T cells in alopecia areata. The CDR3 has 14 amino acids. With 4 bases removed from V and 6 bases from J, the gap between germline ends came to 15 bases. Per germline, CDR1 MGHRA and CDR2 YSYEKL. About 5 patients' CD4+ populations were sorted into CD25+CD127- cells. Following RNA extraction, reverse transcription yielded cDNA that acted as the sequencing template. Only in-frame clones appear in the TCRdb table, and some are missing; sequencing was by immunoSEQ multiplex PCR. The table lists under 9,000 clones, 60% to 85% of them singletons. Whole-study results and caveats: Normal scalp had lower clonality than lesional scalp, with alopecia totalis/universalis lesions showing this most strongly.

This clonotype originated in a human donor with alopecia areata. The chain links TRBV4-1 to TRBJ1-1; a possible D gene is TRBD1 (6 bases). Sequencing input: CD4+ Tregs sorted from blood. The CDR3 protein is CASSLYRDTAEAFF. Written as DNA, the CDR3 is TGCGCCAGCAGCCTATACAGGGATACCGCTGAAGCTTTCTTT.